Detailed here is one TCR beta chain. Its antigen is undetermined. This CDR3 spans 14 amino acids. Trimming cost V 3 bases and J 5 bases; bases outside gene matches: 7. From germline, CDR1 is SGDLS and CDR2 YYNGEE. This specimen comes from a study of response to subunit inactivated influenza vaccine. Study-level findings and limits: Each seasonal flu vaccination may recruit only limited new T cells, authors suggested.

TCRdb re-called the RT-PCR reads through MiXCR, storing one row per CDR3 protein. The data hold 590,000 or so distinct CDR3 sequences, with approximately 15% observed a single time. The source material was PBMCs from blood, sampled approximately 15 days before vaccination. V and J are TRBV9 and TRBJ1-2; the match to TRBD1 covers 7 bases. The TCR sequence derives from a man aged 50 or older who received an inactivated influenza vaccine. Here the CDR3 reads CASSAQGTAYGYTF. The CDR3 bases are TGTGCCAGCAGCGCTCAAGGGACAGCTTATGGCTACACCTTC.